One and the same sample provided the 11 T cell receptor beta chains below, sequenced in a study of blood T cell repertoires in COVID-19. Libraries were prepared by immunoSEQ multiplex PCR; TCRdb keeps only in-frame clonotypes and omits some of them. The sample has tens of thousands of clones, roughly nine tenths seen once; the top ten hold approximately 0.35%. The sequencing input was peripheral blood. Receptors were obtained from a man aged 45-65 years with COVID-19, enrolled during active disease.

This chain links TRBV7-9 with TRBJ2-7; no definite D call. The V gene's germline CDR1 is SEHNR and CDR2 FQNEAQ (reference sequence). The V and J ends lost 5 bases and 6 bases respectively, with 14 bases between them. The CDR3 has 13 amino acids. CDR3 DNA sequence: TGTGCCAGCAGCCCCACGGCGACAACCGAGCAGTACTTC. It codes for CASSPTATTEQYF.

The chain is built from TRBV2 and TRBJ2-3; D possibly corresponds to TRBD2 (5 bases). V was trimmed by 1 base and J by 4 bases, leaving 6 bases between them. This CDR3 has 13 amino acids. Per germline, CDR1 SNHLY and CDR2 FYNNEI. The chain's CDR3 is CASSEERADTQYF. The DNA of the CDR3 is TGTGCCAGCAGTGAAGAGAGGGCAGATACGCAGTATTTT.

The chain joins TRBV28 to TRBJ1-1; possibly TRBD1 for D (5 bases). From germline, CDR1 is MDHEN and CDR2 SYDVKM. Deletions cut 6 bases from V and 4 bases from J, with 12 bases between. This CDR3 contains 13 residues. CDR3 sequence reads: CASRQGLGTEAFF. The CDR3 DNA sequence: TGTGCCAGCAGGCAGGGTTTGGGCACTGAAGCTTTCTTT.

The chain is built from TRBV7-2 and TRBJ1-6; D gene uncertain. The germline V and J ends were trimmed by 5 bases and 9 bases, with 17 bases remaining between them. The CDR3 spans 15 residues. In germline, CDR1 is SGHTA, CDR2 FQGNSA. The CDR3 nucleotides read TGTGCCAGCAGCCTCAAGATGGGCGAGGGTTCACCCCTCCACTTT. As protein: CASSLKMGEGSPLHF.

The V call is TRBV7-9, the J call TRBJ1-1; TRBD1 matches 9 bases. Germline V gene data show CDR1 as SEHNR and CDR2 as FQNEAQ (reference sequence). Trimming took 1 base from V and 11 from J; bases not matched to a gene: 11. This CDR3 is built from 15 residues. CDR3 DNA sequence: TGTGCCAGCAGCTTAGTCCGGGACAGGGTAAGGAGGGCTTTCTTT. Its translation: CASSLVRDRVRRAFF.

The chain carries TRBV2 and TRBJ2-7; 9 bases are a match to TRBD2. From germline, CDR1 is SNHLY and CDR2 FYNNEI. V was pared by 7 bases and J by 0 bases, with 13 bases of the junction left unmatched. The CDR3 is made up of 17 amino acids. The CDR3 sequence: CASNSPVSGGSSYEQYF. Here the CDR3 DNA reads TGTGCCAGCAACAGCCCCGTAAGCGGGGGGAGCTCCTACGAGCAGTACTTC.

The chain uses TRBV27 and TRBJ2-7; 8 nucleotides line up with TRBD2. V dropped 2 bases and J dropped 5; count of bases not matched to a gene: 8. The CDR3 totals 15 residues. Germline lookup yields CDR1 MNHEY and CDR2 SMNVEV (reference sequence). The CDR3 is CASSLGAGEIDEQYF. Written as DNA, the CDR3 is TGTGCCAGCAGTTTAGGAGCGGGAGAGATCGACGAGCAGTACTTC.

J is TRBJ1-3 and V is TRBV11-2, with D perhaps TRBD1 (6 bases). V was trimmed by 1 base and J by 5 bases, leaving 12 bases between them. CDR1 and CDR2 from the germline V gene are SGHAT and FQNNGV. CDR3 length equals 15 residues. The CDR3 DNA reads TGTGCCAGCAGCTTAGGGACAGCGAATCGAAACACCATATATTTT. Its protein is CASSLGTANRNTIYF.

This clone was detected a few times. The chain uses TRBV5-1 and TRBJ1-2, with D perhaps TRBD1 (6 bases). Per germline, CDR1 SGHRS and CDR2 YFSETQ. V shed 2 bases and J shed 0 bases, with 11 bases lying between them. This CDR3 is 15 amino acids long. CDR3 protein: CASSFTGSPNYGYTF. The CDR3 bases are TGCGCCAGCAGCTTCACAGGGTCCCCTAACTATGGCTACACCTTC.

The chain carries TRBV19 and TRBJ2-4; TRBD1 matches at 9 bases. CDR1 LNHDA and CDR2 SQIVND come from the germline V gene (reference sequence). V lost 6 bases to trimming and J lost 7 bases; unmatched junction nucleotides: 13. There are 16 residues in the CDR3. The CDR3 nucleotides are TGTGCCAGTAGGAAAACAAACAGGGGGCAGGGGAACATTCAGTACTTC. Translated: CASRKTNRGQGNIQYF.

The chain couples TRBV10-3 to TRBJ1-1; TRBD1 is a possible D gene (5 bases). Germline lookup yields CDR1 ENHRY and CDR2 SYGVKD. The V end lost 10 bases, the J end lost 0 bases, and 15 bases lay between the germline ends. The length of the CDR3 is 14 residues. CDR3 sequence reads: CASQGSTMNTEAFF. CDR3 nucleotide sequence: TGTGCCAGTCAGGGCTCGACCATGAACACTGAAGCTTTCTTT.